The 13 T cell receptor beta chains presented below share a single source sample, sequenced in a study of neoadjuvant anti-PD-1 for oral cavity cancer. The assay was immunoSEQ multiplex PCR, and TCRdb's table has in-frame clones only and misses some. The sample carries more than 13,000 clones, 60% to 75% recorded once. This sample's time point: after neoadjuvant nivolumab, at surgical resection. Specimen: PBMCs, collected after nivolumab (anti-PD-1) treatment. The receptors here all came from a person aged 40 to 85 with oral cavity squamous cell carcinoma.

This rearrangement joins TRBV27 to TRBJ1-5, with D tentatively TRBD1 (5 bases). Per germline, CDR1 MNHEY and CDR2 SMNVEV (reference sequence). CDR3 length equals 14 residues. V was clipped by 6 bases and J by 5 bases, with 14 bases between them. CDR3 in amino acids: CASRWGGGDQPQHF. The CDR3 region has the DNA TGTGCCAGCAGGTGGGGGGGAGGGGATCAGCCCCAGCATTTT.

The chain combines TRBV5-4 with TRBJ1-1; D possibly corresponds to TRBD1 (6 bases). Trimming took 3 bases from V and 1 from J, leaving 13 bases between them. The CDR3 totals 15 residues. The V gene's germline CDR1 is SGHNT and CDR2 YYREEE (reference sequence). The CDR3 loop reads CASSSALTGNTEAFF. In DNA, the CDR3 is TGTGCCAGCAGCTCAGCTCTGACAGGGAACACTGAAGCTTTCTTT.

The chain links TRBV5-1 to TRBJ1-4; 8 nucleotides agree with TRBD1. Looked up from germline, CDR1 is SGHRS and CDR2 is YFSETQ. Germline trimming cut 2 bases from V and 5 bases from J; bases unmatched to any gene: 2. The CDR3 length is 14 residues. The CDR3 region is CASSFGQGNEKLFF. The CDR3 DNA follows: TGCGCCAGCAGCTTCGGACAGGGAAATGAAAAACTGTTTTTT.

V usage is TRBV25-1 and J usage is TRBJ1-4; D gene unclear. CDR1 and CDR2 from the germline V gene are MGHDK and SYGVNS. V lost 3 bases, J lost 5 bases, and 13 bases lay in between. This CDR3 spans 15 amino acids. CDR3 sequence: CASSDLVASNEKLFF. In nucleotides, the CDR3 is TGTGCCAGCAGTGACCTGGTTGCCAGCAATGAAAAACTGTTTTTT.

The CDR3 loop is CASRLAFRGGGSSYNEQFF. CDR3 nucleotide sequence: TGTGCAAGTCGCTTAGCGTTTCGCGGGGGGGGATCTTCCTACAATGAGCAGTTCTTC. The rearrangement joins TRBV12-2 to TRBJ2-1; the table's D call, TRBD2, was not checked against the DNA. TRBV12-2 corresponds to a pseudogene. CDR3 length equals 19 residues.

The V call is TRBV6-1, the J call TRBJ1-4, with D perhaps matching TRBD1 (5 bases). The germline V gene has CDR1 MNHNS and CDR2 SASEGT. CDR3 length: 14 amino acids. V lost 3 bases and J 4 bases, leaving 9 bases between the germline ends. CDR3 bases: TGTGCCAGCAGTGACGCAGGGCGTAATGAAAAACTGTTTTTT. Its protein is CASSDAGRNEKLFF.

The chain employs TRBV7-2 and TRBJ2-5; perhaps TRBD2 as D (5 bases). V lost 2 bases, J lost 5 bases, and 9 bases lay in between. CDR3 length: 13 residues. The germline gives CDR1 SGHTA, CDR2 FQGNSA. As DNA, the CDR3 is TGTGCCAGCAGCTTAATCGAGCGGGAGACCCAGTACTTC. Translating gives CASSLIERETQYF.

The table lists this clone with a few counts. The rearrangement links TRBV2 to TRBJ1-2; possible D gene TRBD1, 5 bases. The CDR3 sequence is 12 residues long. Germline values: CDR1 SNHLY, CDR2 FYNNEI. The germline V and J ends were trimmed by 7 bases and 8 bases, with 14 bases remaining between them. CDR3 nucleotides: TGTGCCAGCACCCCCAGGGAGAGCGGCTACACCTTC. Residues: CASTPRESGYTF.

The CDR3 coding sequence is TGCGCCAGCAGTGATAGCGGGAGGGCCTACGAGCAGTACTTC. It encodes CASSDSGRAYEQYF. This chain uses TRBV10-2 with TRBJ2-7; 11 nucleotides align to TRBD2. The CDR3 is 14 residues long. The ends lost 3 bases at V and 2 bases at J; junction bases unmatched: 0. The germline gives CDR1 WSHSY, CDR2 SAAADI.

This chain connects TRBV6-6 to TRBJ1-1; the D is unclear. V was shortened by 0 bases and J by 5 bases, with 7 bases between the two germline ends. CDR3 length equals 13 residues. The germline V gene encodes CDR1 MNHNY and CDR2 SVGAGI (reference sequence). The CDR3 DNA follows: TGTGCCAGCAGTTACTCGCCAGGAACTGAAGCTTTCTTT. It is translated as CASSYSPGTEAFF.

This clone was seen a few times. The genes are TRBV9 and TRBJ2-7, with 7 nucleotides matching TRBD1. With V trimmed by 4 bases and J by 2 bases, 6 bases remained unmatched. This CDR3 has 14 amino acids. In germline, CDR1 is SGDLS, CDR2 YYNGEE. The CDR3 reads CASSTGQPPYEQYF. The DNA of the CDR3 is TGTGCCAGCAGCACGGGACAGCCTCCCTACGAGCAGTACTTC.

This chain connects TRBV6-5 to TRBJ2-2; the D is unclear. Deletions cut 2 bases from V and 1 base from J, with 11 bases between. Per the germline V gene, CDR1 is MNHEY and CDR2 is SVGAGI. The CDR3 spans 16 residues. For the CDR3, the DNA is TGTGCCAGCAGTTACGAGGCCTTAAAGAACACCGGGGAGCTGTTTTTT. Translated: CASSYEALKNTGELFF.

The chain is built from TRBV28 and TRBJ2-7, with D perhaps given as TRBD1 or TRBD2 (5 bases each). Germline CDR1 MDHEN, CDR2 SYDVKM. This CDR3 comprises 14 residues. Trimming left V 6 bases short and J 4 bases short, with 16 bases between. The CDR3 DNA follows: TGTGCCAGCAGCCTTGGGACGGTCCCTTACGAGCAGTACTTC. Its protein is CASSLGTVPYEQYF.